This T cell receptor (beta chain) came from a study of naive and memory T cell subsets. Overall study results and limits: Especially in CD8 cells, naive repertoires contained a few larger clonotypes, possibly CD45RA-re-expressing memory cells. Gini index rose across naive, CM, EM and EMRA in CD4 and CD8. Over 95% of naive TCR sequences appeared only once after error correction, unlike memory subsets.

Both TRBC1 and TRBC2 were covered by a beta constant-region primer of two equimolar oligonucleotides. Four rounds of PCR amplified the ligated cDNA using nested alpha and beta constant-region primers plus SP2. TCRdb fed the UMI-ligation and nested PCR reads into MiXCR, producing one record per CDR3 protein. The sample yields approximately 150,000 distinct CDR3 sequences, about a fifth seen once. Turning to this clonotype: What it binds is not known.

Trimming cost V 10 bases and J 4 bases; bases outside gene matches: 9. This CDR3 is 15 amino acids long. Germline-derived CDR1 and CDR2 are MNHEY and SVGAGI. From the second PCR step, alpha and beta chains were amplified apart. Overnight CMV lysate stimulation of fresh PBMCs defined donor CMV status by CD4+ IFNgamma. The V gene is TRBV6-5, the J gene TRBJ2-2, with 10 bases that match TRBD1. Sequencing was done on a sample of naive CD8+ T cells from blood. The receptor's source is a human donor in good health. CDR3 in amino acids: CATTQGQGTTGELFF. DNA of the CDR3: TGTGCCACCACCCAGGGACAGGGGACCACCGGGGAGCTGTTTTTT.